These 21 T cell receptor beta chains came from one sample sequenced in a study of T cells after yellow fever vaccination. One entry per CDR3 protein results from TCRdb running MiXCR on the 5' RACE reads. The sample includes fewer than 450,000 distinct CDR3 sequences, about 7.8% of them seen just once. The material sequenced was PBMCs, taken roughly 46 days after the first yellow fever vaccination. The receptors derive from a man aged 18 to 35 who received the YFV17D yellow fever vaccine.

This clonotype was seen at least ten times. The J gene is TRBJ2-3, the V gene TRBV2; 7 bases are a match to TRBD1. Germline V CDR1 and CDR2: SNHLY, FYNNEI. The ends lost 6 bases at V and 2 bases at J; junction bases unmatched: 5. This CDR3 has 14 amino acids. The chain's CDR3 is CASRAQGLTDTQYF. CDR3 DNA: TGTGCCAGCAGGGCACAGGGGCTCACAGATACGCAGTATTTT.

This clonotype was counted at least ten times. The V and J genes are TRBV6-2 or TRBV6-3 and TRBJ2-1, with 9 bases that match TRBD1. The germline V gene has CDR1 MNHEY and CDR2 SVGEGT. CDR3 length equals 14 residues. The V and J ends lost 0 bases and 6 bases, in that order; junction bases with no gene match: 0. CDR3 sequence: CASSYSTGGNEQFF. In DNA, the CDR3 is TGTGCCAGCAGTTACTCGACAGGGGGCAATGAGCAGTTCTTC.

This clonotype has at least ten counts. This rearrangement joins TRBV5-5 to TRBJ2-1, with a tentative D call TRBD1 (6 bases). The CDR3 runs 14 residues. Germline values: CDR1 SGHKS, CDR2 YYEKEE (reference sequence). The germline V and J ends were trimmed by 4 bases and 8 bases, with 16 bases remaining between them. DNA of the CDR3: TGTGCCAGCAGCATCTGGGACATCCGGGATGAGCAGTTCTTC. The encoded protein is CASSIWDIRDEQFF.

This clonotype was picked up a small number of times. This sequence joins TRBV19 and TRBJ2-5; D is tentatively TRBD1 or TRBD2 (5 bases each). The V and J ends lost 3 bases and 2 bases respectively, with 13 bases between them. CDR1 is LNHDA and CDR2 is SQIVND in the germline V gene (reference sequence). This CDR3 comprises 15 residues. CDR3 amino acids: CASSISRGVQETQYF. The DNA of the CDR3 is TGTGCCAGTAGTATTTCGAGGGGAGTTCAAGAGACCCAGTACTTC.

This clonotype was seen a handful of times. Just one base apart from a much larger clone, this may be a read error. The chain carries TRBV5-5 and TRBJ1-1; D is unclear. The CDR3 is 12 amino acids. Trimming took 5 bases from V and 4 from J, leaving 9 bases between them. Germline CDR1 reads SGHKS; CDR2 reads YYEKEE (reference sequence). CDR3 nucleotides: TGTGCCAGCAGGAGGGAGGGCACTGAAGCTTTCTTT. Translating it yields CASRREGTEAFF.

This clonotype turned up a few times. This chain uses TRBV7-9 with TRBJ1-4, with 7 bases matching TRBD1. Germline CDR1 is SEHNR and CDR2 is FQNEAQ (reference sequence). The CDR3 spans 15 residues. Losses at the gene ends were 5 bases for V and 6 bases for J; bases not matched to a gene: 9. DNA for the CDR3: TGTGCCAGCAGCCCCGGGACAGCAGCCGATGAAAAACTGTTTTTT. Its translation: CASSPGTAADEKLFF.

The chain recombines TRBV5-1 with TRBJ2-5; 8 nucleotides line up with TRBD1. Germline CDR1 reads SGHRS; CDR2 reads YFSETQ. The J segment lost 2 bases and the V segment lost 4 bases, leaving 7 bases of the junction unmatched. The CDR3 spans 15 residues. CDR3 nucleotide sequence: TGCGCCAGCAGCAAGGGGACAGGCTCACAAGAGACCCAGTACTTC. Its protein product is CASSKGTGSQETQYF.

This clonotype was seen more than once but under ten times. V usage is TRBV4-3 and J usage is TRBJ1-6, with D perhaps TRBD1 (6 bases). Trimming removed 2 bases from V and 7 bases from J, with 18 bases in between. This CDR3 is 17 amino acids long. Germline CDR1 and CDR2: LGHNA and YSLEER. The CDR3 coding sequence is TGCGCCAGCAGCCAAACACCACTTACAGGGTGGAATTCACCCCTCCACTTT. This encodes CASSQTPLTGWNSPLHF.

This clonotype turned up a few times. In nucleotides, the CDR3 is TGCGCCAGCAGCCAGGTAGCGGGGGTCCCACTAGCCAAAAACATTCAGTACTTC. It yields the protein CASSQVAGVPLAKNIQYF. The V call is TRBV4-1, the J call TRBJ2-4; 9 positions agree with TRBD2. CDR1 MGHRA and CDR2 YSYEKL come from the germline V gene. This CDR3 region has 18 residues. Losses at the gene ends were 3 bases for V and 0 bases for J; bases not matched to a gene: 9.

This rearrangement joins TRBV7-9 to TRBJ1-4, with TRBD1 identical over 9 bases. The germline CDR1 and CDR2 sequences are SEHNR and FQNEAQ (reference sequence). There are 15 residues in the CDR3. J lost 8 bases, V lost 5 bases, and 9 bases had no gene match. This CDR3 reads CASSPRTGAGEKLFF. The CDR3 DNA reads TGTGCCAGCAGCCCCCGGACAGGGGCGGGAGAAAAACTGTTTTTT.

The CDR3 loop is CASSLAVSTDTQYF. CDR3 DNA: TGCGCCAGCAGCTTGGCGGTATCCACAGATACGCAGTATTTT. The chain is built from TRBV5-1 and TRBJ2-3; D not resolved. The CDR3 loop spans 14 amino acids. Germline V gene sequence: CDR1 SGHRS, CDR2 YFSETQ. V was trimmed by 0 bases and J by 2 bases, leaving 7 bases between them.

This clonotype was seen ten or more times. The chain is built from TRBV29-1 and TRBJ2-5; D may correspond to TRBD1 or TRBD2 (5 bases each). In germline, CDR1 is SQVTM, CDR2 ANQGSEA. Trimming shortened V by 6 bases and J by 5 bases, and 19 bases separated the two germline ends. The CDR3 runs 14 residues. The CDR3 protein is CSVTRDLGTETQYF. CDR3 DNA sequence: TGCAGCGTCACAAGGGACCTCGGGACCGAGACCCAGTACTTC.

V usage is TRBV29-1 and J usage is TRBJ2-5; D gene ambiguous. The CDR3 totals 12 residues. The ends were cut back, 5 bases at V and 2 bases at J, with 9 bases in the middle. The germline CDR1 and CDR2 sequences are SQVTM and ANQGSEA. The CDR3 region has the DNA TGCAGCGTTTTAAATACGCAAGAGACCCAGTACTTC. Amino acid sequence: CSVLNTQETQYF.

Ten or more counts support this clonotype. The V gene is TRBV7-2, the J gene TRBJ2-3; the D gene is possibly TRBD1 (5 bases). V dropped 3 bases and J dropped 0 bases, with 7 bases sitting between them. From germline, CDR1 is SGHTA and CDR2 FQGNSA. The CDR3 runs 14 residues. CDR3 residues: CASSFDRSTDTQYF. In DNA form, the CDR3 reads TGTGCCAGCAGCTTTGACAGAAGCACAGATACGCAGTATTTT.

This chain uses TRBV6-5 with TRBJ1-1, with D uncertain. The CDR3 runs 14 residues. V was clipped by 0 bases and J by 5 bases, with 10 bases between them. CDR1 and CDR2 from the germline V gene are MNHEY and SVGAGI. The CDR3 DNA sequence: TGTGCCAGCAGTTACTCTCCCGGGAAAACTGAAGCTTTCTTT. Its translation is CASSYSPGKTEAFF.

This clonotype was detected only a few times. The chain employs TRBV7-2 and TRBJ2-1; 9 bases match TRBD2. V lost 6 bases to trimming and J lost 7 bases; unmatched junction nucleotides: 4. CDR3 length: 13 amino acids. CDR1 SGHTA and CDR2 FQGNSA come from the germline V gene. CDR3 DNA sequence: TGTGCCAGCAGGAGAAGCGGGGGGAATGAGCAGTTCTTC. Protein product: CASRRSGGNEQFF. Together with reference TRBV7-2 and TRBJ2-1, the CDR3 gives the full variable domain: GAGVSQSPSNKVTEKGKDVELRCDPISGHTALYWYRQSLGQGLEFLIYFQGNSAPDKSGLPSDRFSAERTGGSVSTLTIQRTQQEDSAVYLCASRRSGGNEQFFGPGTRLTVL.

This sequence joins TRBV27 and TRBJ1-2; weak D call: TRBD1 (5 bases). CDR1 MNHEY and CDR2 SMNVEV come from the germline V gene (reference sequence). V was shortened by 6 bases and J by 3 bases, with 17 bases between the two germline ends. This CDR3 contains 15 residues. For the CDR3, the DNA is TGTGCCAGCAGACTAGCGGGCAGGGCGCACTATGGCTACACCTTC. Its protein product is CASRLAGRAHYGYTF.

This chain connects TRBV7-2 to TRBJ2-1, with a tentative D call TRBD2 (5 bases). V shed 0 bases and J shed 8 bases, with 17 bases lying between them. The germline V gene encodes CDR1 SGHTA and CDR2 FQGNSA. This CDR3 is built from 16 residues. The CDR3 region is CASSLARRAGIDEQFF. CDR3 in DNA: TGTGCCAGCAGCTTAGCGCGCCGGGCGGGTATCGATGAGCAGTTCTTC. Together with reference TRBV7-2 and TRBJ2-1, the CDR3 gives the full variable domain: GAGVSQSPSNKVTEKGKDVELRCDPISGHTALYWYRQSLGQGLEFLIYFQGNSAPDKSGLPSDRFSAERTGGSVSTLTIQRTQQEDSAVYLCASSLARRAGIDEQFFGPGTRLTVL.

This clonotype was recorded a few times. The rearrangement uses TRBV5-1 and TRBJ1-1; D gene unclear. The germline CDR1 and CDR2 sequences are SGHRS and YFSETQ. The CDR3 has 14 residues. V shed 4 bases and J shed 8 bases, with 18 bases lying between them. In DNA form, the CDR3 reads TGCGCCAGCAGCAATCAATTCCCGGGTTCCGAAGCTTTCTTT. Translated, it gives CASSNQFPGSEAFF.

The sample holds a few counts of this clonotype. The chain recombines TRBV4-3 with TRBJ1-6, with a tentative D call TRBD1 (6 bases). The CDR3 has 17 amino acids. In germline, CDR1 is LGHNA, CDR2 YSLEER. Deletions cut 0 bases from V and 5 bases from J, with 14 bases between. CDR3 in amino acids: CASSQETGGAHNSPLHF. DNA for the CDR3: TGCGCCAGCAGCCAAGAGACGGGGGGCGCCCATAATTCACCCCTCCACTTT.

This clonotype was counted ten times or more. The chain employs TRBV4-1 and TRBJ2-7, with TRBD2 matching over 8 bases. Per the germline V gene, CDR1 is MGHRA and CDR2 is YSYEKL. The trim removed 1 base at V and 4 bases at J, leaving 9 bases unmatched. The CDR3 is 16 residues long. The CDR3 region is CASSQATSGPFYEQYF. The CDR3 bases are TGCGCCAGCAGCCAAGCCACTAGCGGACCCTTTTACGAGCAGTACTTC.